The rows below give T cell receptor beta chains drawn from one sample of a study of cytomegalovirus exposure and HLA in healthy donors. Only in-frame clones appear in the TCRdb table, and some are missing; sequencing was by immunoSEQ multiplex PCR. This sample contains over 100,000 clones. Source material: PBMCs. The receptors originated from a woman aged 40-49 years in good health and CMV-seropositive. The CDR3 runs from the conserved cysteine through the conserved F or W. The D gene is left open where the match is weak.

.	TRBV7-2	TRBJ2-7	CASSFQGGLNEQYF	TGTGCCAGCAGCTTCCAGGGGGGATTAAACGAGCAGTACTTC
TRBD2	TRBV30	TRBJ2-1	CAWSAGLAGSSIGNEQFF	TGTGCCTGGTCCGCGGGACTAGCGGGTTCCTCGATCGGTAATGAGCAGTTCTTC
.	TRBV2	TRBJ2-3	CASSPLAAADTQYF	TGTGCCAGCAGTCCACTAGCCGCTGCAGATACGCAGTATTTT
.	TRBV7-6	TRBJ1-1	CASSLGGGAEAFF	TGTGCCAGCAGCTTAGGGGGGGGCGCTGAAGCTTTCTTT
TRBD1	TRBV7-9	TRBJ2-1	CASSSGQGDYNEQFF	TGTGCCAGCAGCTCAGGACAGGGCGACTACAATGAGCAGTTCTTC
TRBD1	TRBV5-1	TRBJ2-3	CASSLGQGADTQYF	TGCGCCAGCAGCTTGGGACAGGGGGCAGATACGCAGTATTTT
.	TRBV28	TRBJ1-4	CASLTFQGREEKLFF	TGTGCCAGCCTCACCTTCCAGGGGAGAGAAGAAAAACTGTTTTTT
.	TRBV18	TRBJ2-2	CASSPRDTVEPGELFF	TGTGCCAGCTCACCTAGGGACACCGTCGAGCCCGGGGAGCTGTTTTTT
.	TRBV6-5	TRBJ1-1	CASSYTRGYTEAFF	TGTGCCAGCAGTTACACCAGGGGATACACTGAAGCTTTCTTT
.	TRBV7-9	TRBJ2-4	CASSLKSAKNIQYF	TGTGCCAGCAGCTTGAAGAGCGCCAAAAACATTCAGTACTTC
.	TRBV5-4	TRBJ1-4	CASSLTGATNEKLFF	TGTGCCAGCAGTCTAACGGGTGCAACTAATGAAAAACTGTTTTTT
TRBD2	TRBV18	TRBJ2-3	CASSPPSGGRKTDTQYF	TGTGCCAGCTCACCACCGTCTGGCGGGAGGAAGACAGATACGCAGTATTTT
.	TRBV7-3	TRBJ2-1	CASSLMTNSYNEQFF	TGTGCCAGCAGCTTAATGACTAACTCCTACAATGAGCAGTTCTTC
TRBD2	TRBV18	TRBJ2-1	CATGTSGGSYNEQFF	TGTGCCACCGGGACTAGCGGGGGCTCCTACAATGAGCAGTTCTTC
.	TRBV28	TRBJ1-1	CASRPPSVNTEAFF	TGTGCCAGCAGGCCCCCCAGCGTGAACACTGAAGCTTTCTTT
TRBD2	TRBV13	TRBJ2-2	CASSPTIGLEGTGELFF	TGTGCCAGCAGCCCCACCATTGGACTAGAGGGCACCGGGGAGCTGTTTTTT
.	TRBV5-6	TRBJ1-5	CASSLGGLSNQPQHF	TGTGCCAGCAGCTTAGGGGGTCTTAGCAATCAGCCCCAGCATTTT
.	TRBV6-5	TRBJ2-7	CASSYSGVGGDEQYF	TGTGCCAGCAGTTACTCAGGGGTGGGGGGAGACGAGCAGTACTTC
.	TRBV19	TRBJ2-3	CASSMGDKYTDTQYF	TGTGCCAGTAGTATGGGGGACAAATACACAGATACGCAGTATTTT
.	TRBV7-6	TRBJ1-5	CASSPEEGQPQHF	TGTGCCAGCAGTCCTGAGGAGGGACAGCCCCAGCATTTT
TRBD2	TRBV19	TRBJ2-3	CASSIGGGSADTQYF	TGTGCCAGTAGTATAGGGGGCGGGAGTGCAGATACGCAGTATTTT
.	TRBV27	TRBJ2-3	CASSLDIFTDTQYF	TGTGCCAGCAGTTTAGACATTTTCACAGATACGCAGTATTTT
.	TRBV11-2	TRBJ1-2	CASSLAGDPYGYTF	TGTGCCAGCAGCTTAGCGGGGGATCCCTATGGCTACACCTTC
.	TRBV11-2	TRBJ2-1	CASSWGLDLGNEQFF	TGTGCCAGCAGCTGGGGGCTAGATCTGGGTAATGAGCAGTTCTTC
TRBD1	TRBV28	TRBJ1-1	CASSSSTGGRKTEAFF	TGTGCCAGCAGTTCCTCCACAGGGGGCAGGAAGACTGAAGCTTTCTTT
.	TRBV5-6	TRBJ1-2	CASSFNSRGDYGYTF	TGTGCCAGCAGTTTCAACTCCCGGGGAGACTATGGCTACACCTTC
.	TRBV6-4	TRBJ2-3	CASSGAGDADTQYF	TGTGCCAGCAGTGGGGCAGGGGATGCGGATACGCAGTATTTT